This T cell receptor beta chain appears in the sequencing data of a study of neurological immune-mediated disorders. The V gene lost 1 base and the J gene lost 4 bases, with 20 bases spanning the gap. The germline V gene has CDR1 LGHDT and CDR2 YNNKEL (reference sequence). This CDR3 spans 18 amino acids. Study-wide points: Multiple sclerosis was found to have the least TCR clonal expansion, below healthy controls, and HTLV-1-associated myelopathy the most.

As for the cDNA, it was generated by 5'RACE with 10-nucleotide random UMIs. TCRdb passed the 5' RACE reads through MiXCR, listing each CDR3 protein once. The sample shows 70,000 to 95,000 distinct CDR3 sequences, around 14% of them seen only once. This clonotype was observed at least ten times. Its cognate antigen is unknown. Time point denoted: longitudinal time-point 2. The unsorted libraries originated from 2 million PBMCs that had been stored at -80 C. This sequence joins TRBV3-1 and TRBJ1-3; D is ambiguous. Sequenced material: PBMCs. The TCR comes from a female donor with HTLV-1-associated myelopathy (HAM/TSP). This chain's CDR3 is CASSQVKLTLRRGNTIYF. CDR3 coding DNA: TGTGCCAGCAGCCAAGTCAAGCTTACACTAAGACGAGGAAACACCATATATTTT.